Listed here are 15 T cell receptor beta chains from one sample, sequenced in a study of control samples from healthy donors and cancer patients. Clones were read by immunoSEQ multiplex PCR, and TCRdb kept only the in-frame ones, dropping some. Here the sample spans approximately 150,000 clones, 89% being singletons. The specimen sequenced was blood. These receptors were obtained from a man aged 30-40 years in good health.

V and J are TRBV6-5 and TRBJ1-1; weak D call: TRBD1 (5 bases). The V gene lost 5 bases and the J gene lost 2 bases, with 12 bases spanning the gap. Germline V lookup: CDR1 MNHEY, CDR2 SVGAGI. CDR3 length equals 14 residues. CDR3 protein: CASSNRQINTEAFF. In DNA form, the CDR3 reads TGTGCCAGCAGTAATCGACAGATAAACACTGAAGCTTTCTTT.

The chain couples TRBV6-2 or TRBV6-3 to TRBJ2-5; 9 bases are a match to TRBD2. The CDR3 contains 15 residues. The germline CDR1 and CDR2 sequences are MNHEY and SVGEGT. Unmatched junction bases numbered 1, after V lost 2 bases and J lost 0 bases. CDR3 residues: CASSYRTSDQETQYF. DNA of the CDR3: TGTGCCAGCAGTTACCGGACTAGCGACCAAGAGACCCAGTACTTC.

The V call is TRBV7-9, the J call TRBJ1-2; D unclear. The ends were cut back, 1 base at V and 4 bases at J, with 7 bases in the middle. Germline V lookup: CDR1 SEHNR, CDR2 FQNEAQ (reference sequence). The CDR3 runs to 13 residues. CDR3 DNA sequence: TGTGCCAGCAGCTTAGGGGAGCTCTATGGCTACACCTTC. Amino acids: CASSLGELYGYTF.

The chain carries TRBV3-1 (or the pseudogene TRBV3-2) and TRBJ2-1; 9 bases match TRBD2. CDR1 is LGHDT, CDR2 YNNKEL, per germline (reference sequence). The CDR3 length is 17 residues. The trim removed 1 base at V and 3 bases at J, leaving 7 bases unmatched. CDR3 region: CASSQVWRGGHYNEQFF. In DNA form, the CDR3 reads TGTGCCAGCAGCCAAGTATGGCGGGGGGGCCACTACAATGAGCAGTTCTTC.

The gene calls are TRBV19 and TRBJ1-1, with 10 bases lining up with TRBD1. Germline CDR1 is LNHDA and CDR2 is SQIVND (reference sequence). J lost 5 bases, V lost 3 bases, and 12 bases had no gene match. This CDR3 region has 17 residues. The CDR3, as DNA: TGTGCCAGTAGTATTCCCTCGACAGGGGGCGCTTCGACTGAAGCTTTCTTT. It translates to CASSIPSTGGASTEAFF.

The chain carries TRBV4-3 and TRBJ2-4, with 15 nucleotides matching TRBD2. Germline V CDR1 and CDR2: LGHNA, YSLEER. Trimming removed 3 bases from V and 8 bases from J; junction bases left unmatched: 8. The CDR3 runs 17 residues. In nucleotides, the CDR3 is TGCGCCAGCAGCCAGTCGGGACTAGCGGGGGGACGGGACATTCAGTACTTC. This sequence encodes CASSQSGLAGGRDIQYF.

The CDR3 sequence is CASSKHNPYEQYF. The CDR3 bases are TGTGCCAGCAGTAAACACAACCCATACGAGCAGTACTTC. The chain recombines TRBV27 with TRBJ2-7, with D unclear. This CDR3 has 13 residues. Germline V gene sequence: CDR1 MNHEY, CDR2 SMNVEV (reference sequence). Trimming took off 5 bases at V and 4 bases at J, with 12 bases between the two ends.

The DNA of the CDR3 is TGTGCCAGCAGTTACGAGTGGACTACGACCGAGCAGTACTTC. Protein product: CASSYEWTTTEQYF. V and J are TRBV6-5 and TRBJ2-7, with D possibly matching TRBD2 (6 bases). The germline gives CDR1 MNHEY, CDR2 SVGAGI. CDR3 length: 14 residues. Trimming took off 2 bases at V and 6 bases at J, with 14 bases between the two ends.

The chain employs TRBV2 and TRBJ2-5; D might be TRBD2 (5 bases). Per the germline V gene, CDR1 is SNHLY and CDR2 is FYNNEI. V lost 3 bases to trimming and J lost 3 bases, with 17 bases between them. The CDR3 covers 16 residues. The CDR3 loop is CASSERFTTGEETQYF. The CDR3 nucleotides are TGTGCCAGCAGTGAGCGGTTTACCACCGGGGAAGAGACCCAGTACTTC.

The rearrangement links TRBV18 to TRBJ2-3, with D possibly being TRBD1 (5 bases). The CDR3 spans 13 residues. V was pared by 5 bases and J by 5 bases, with 11 bases between. Germline values: CDR1 KGHSH, CDR2 LQKENI. The DNA for the CDR3 is TGTGCCAGCTCAGAATCAGGGCAAGATACGCAGTATTTT. Translated: CASSESGQDTQYF.

This clone was detected only once. This chain connects TRBV7-3 to TRBJ1-1; perhaps TRBD1 as D (5 bases). Per germline, CDR1 SGHTA and CDR2 FQGTGA. The CDR3 spans 14 residues. V shed 6 bases and J shed 1 base, with 12 bases lying between them. The CDR3 protein is CASRWDRRNTEAFF. In DNA form, the CDR3 reads TGTGCCAGCAGGTGGGACCGCCGGAACACTGAAGCTTTCTTT.

V is TRBV5-4 and J is TRBJ1-1; D uncertain. The germline V gene encodes CDR1 SGHNT and CDR2 YYREEE (reference sequence). The germline V and J ends were trimmed by 0 bases and 5 bases, with 8 bases remaining between them. CDR3 length equals 13 residues. The DNA of the CDR3 is TGTGCCAGCAGCTTGGAACGGTCAACTGAAGCTTTCTTT. Translated: CASSLERSTEAFF. The entire variable domain, with the rest obtained from reference TRBV5-4 and TRBJ1-1, is as follows: ETGVTQSPTHLIKTRGQQVTLRCSSQSGHNTVSWYQQALGQGPQFIFQYYREEENGRGNFPPRFSGLQFPNYSSELNVNALELDDSALYLCASSLERSTEAFFGQGTRLTVV.

The table lists this clone with a count of one. The chain employs TRBV6-5 and TRBJ1-2; D gene uncertain. Between the trimmed V and J ends, which lost 0 bases and 4 bases, there was a span of 12 bases. The CDR3 sequence is 15 residues long. The V gene's germline CDR1 is MNHEY and CDR2 SVGAGI. CDR3 DNA sequence: TGTGCCAGCAGTTACTCTCCCGGGGTAAGCTATGGCTACACCTTC. It translates to CASSYSPGVSYGYTF.

This clone was seen a few times. The rearrangement joins TRBV7-9 to TRBJ1-1; a possible D gene is TRBD1 (6 bases). From germline, CDR1 is SEHNR and CDR2 FQNEAQ (reference sequence). The V end lost 6 bases, the J end lost 4 bases, and 18 bases lay between the germline ends. The CDR3 spans 15 residues. CDR3 amino acids: CASRQLGEGVTEAFF. The CDR3 bases are TGTGCCAGCAGACAGCTAGGCGAGGGGGTCACTGAAGCTTTCTTT.

The CDR3 region has the DNA TGCAGCGTGCCGGGACTAGCGGGATCCTCCTACGAGCAGTACTTC. Protein: CSVPGLAGSSYEQYF. V is TRBV29-1 and J is TRBJ2-7; TRBD2 matches at 13 bases. The ends lost 6 bases at V and 0 bases at J; junction bases unmatched: 5. Germline CDR1 and CDR2: SQVTM and ANQGSEA. The CDR3 sequence is 15 residues long.